The rows below give T cell receptor beta chains drawn from one sample of a study of cytomegalovirus exposure and HLA in healthy donors. Repertoires were generated with immunoSEQ multiplex PCR, while TCRdb's copy carries only in-frame clones and drops some. Among roughly 150,000 clones listed, 85% were seen once. Sequencing was done on a sample of PBMCs. The receptors were gathered from a man aged 30 to 45 in good health and CMV-seropositive. The CDR3 runs from the conserved cysteine through the conserved F or W. The order of the fields is D gene, clone size, V gene, J gene, CDR3 protein, CDR3 DNA. A D gene is named only where the DNA matches it firmly. Some rows have no size entry. The others give once, few or many, or a class for an expanded clone.

>TRBD2|.|TRBV4-3|TRBJ2-1
CASSPGGSSYNEQFF
TGCGCCAGCAGCCCCGGGGGGAGTTCCTACAATGAGCAGTTCTTC
>.|once|TRBV14|TRBJ1-6
CASSQETVIYNSPLHF
TGTGCCAGCAGCCAAGAGACAGTTATCTATAATTCACCCCTCCACTTT
>.|.|TRBV18|TRBJ2-7
CASSPQQQSSYEQYF
TGTGCCAGCTCACCACAACAGCAGAGCTCCTACGAGCAGTACTTC
>TRBD2|.|TRBV5-1|TRBJ2-3
CASTTRGGSTDTQYF
TGCGCCAGCACCACTCGGGGGGGGTCCACAGATACGCAGTATTTT
>TRBD1|.|TRBV7-9|TRBJ2-1
CASSGDRVDDNEQFF
TGTGCCAGCAGCGGGGACAGGGTGGACGACAATGAGCAGTTCTTC
>TRBD1|.|TRBV5-1|TRBJ2-1
CASSLRQGAAYNEQFF
TGCGCCAGCAGCTTACGACAGGGGGCGGCCTACAATGAGCAGTTCTTC
>.|once|TRBV10-3|TRBJ2-3
CAISEYEVSTDTQYF
TGTGCCATCAGTGAGTACGAGGTCAGCACAGATACGCAGTATTTT
>TRBD2|.|TRBV9|TRBJ2-3
CASSLAGGGVTQYF
TGTGCCAGCAGCTTGGCGGGAGGGGGCGTTACGCAGTATTTT
>.|.|TRBV12-5|TRBJ1-6
CASGLVVKSSYNSPLHF
TGTGCTAGTGGTTTAGTCGTGAAGAGCTCCTATAATTCACCCCTCCACTTT
>TRBD1|.|TRBV7-3|TRBJ2-7
CASSRGGQGAEQYF
TGTGCCAGCAGCCGGGGCGGACAGGGTGCCGAGCAGTACTTC
>.|.|TRBV6-4|TRBJ1-1
CASSERVGWGGRNTEAFF
TGTGCCAGCAGTGAACGGGTCGGGTGGGGGGGACGGAACACTGAAGCTTTCTTT
>.|.|TRBV19|TRBJ1-5
CASKHPGSRGQPQHF
TGTGCCAGTAAGCACCCAGGGTCGCGTGGTCAGCCCCAGCATTTT
>.|.|TRBV19|TRBJ2-7
CASSLVVGGAAYEQYF
TGTGCCAGTAGTCTAGTAGTTGGAGGAGCTGCCTACGAGCAGTACTTC
>.|many|TRBV19|TRBJ1-5
CASRVGGYQPQHF
TGTGCCAGTAGAGTTGGGGGCTATCAGCCCCAGCATTTT
>.|.|TRBV10-3|TRBJ1-5
CAIKGTGGSQPQHF
TGTGCCATCAAGGGGACTGGGGGGAGTCAGCCCCAGCATTTT
>.|.|TRBV4-1|TRBJ2-1
CASSQVEDNEQFF
TGCGCCAGCAGCCAAGTGGAGGACAATGAGCAGTTCTTC
>.|once|TRBV19|TRBJ2-7
CASSITGSPYEQYF
TGTGCCAGTAGTATTACAGGGTCACCCTACGAGCAGTACTTC
>.|few|TRBV6-5|TRBJ1-2
CASRETVNYGYTF
TGTGCCAGCAGGGAGACGGTGAACTATGGCTACACCTTC
>TRBD1|.|TRBV7-8|TRBJ1-2
CASSLAQGAYGYTF
TGTGCCAGCAGCTTAGCACAGGGGGCGTATGGCTACACCTTC
>.|.|TRBV7-9|TRBJ2-2
CASSYSRELFF
TGTGCCAGCAGCTACTCGAGGGAGCTGTTTTTT
>TRBD1|once|TRBV4-1|TRBJ2-7
CASSQLQGDEQYF
TGCGCCAGCAGCCAGCTCCAGGGGGACGAGCAGTACTTC
>TRBD1|.|TRBV2|TRBJ2-7
CASLSDRRYEQYF
TGTGCCAGCCTTTCGGACAGGAGATACGAGCAGTACTTC
>TRBD1|.|TRBV5-1|TRBJ2-5
CASSNVPGQGAGETQYF
TGCGCCAGCAGCAATGTGCCGGGACAGGGGGCAGGAGAGACCCAGTACTTC
>TRBD1|few|TRBV7-8|TRBJ1-2
CASSSDRGYGYTF
TGTGCCAGCAGCTCGGACAGGGGCTATGGCTACACCTTC
>TRBD1|.|TRBV6-4|TRBJ2-7
CASSDTSGQGLDEQYF
TGTGCCAGCAGCGACACCTCGGGACAGGGCTTAGACGAGCAGTACTTC
>TRBD1|.|TRBV5-4|TRBJ2-6
CASSFSQGAGANVLTF
TGTGCCAGCAGCTTTTCTCAGGGGGCAGGGGCCAACGTCCTGACTTTC
>.|once|TRBV6-5|TRBJ1-1
CASSYHGGETEAFF
TGTGCCAGCAGTTACCATGGAGGGGAGACTGAAGCTTTCTTT
>.|.|TRBV5-4|TRBJ2-2
CASSLAGYTGELFF
TGTGCCAGCAGCTTGGCGGGGTACACCGGGGAGCTGTTTTTT
>.|.|TRBV11-2|TRBJ2-7
CASSFRQGGEQYF
TGTGCCAGCAGCTTCAGACAGGGAGGCGAGCAGTACTTC
>TRBD2|.|TRBV9|TRBJ2-3
CASSVAVASGGHTQYF
TGTGCCAGCAGCGTAGCTGTCGCTAGCGGGGGCCATACGCAGTATTTT
>.|.|TRBV6-5|TRBJ1-1
CASSSPRTAEAFF
TGTGCCAGCAGTTCCCCCCGGACAGCTGAAGCTTTCTTT
>.|.|TRBV5-1|TRBJ1-1
CASREGNTEAFF
TGCGCCAGCAGGGAGGGGAACACTGAAGCTTTCTTT
>.|.|TRBV9|TRBJ2-3
CASSVEVGLFTDTQYF
TGTGCCAGCAGCGTAGAGGTGGGGCTTTTCACAGATACGCAGTATTTT
>TRBD2|once|TRBV11-3|TRBJ2-1
CASSLRLANEQFF
TGTGCCAGCAGCCTCCGACTAGCAAATGAGCAGTTCTTC
>.|.|TRBV11-2|TRBJ2-5
CASSLTELVTQYF
TGTGCCAGCAGCTTAACGGAGTTGGTGACCCAGTACTTC
>TRBD1|.|TRBV7-9|TRBJ1-2
CASSLSGTGRDYGYTF
TGTGCCAGCAGCCTTTCCGGGACAGGGAGGGACTATGGCTACACCTTC
>TRBD2|.|TRBV9|TRBJ2-5
CASSVELAGAQETQYF
TGTGCCAGCAGCGTAGAACTAGCGGGGGCCCAAGAGACCCAGTACTTC
>.|.|TRBV9|TRBJ1-6
CASSTEDYSPLHF
TGTGCCAGCAGCACGGAGGATTATTCACCCCTCCACTTT
>.|.|TRBV6-5|TRBJ2-7
CASRRGAYEQYF
TGTGCCAGCAGAAGGGGTGCCTACGAGCAGTACTTC
>TRBD1|.|TRBV7-9|TRBJ1-6
CASSLTRQGDNSPLHF
TGTGCCAGCAGCTTAACTCGACAGGGGGATAATTCACCCCTCCACTTT
>TRBD2|.|TRBV5-5|TRBJ2-3
CASSGGRLAGSNTQYF
TGTGCCAGCAGCGGGGGGCGGCTAGCGGGGTCAAATACGCAGTATTTT
>.|few|TRBV9|TRBJ2-2
CASTGTDTGELFF
TGTGCCAGTACAGGGACGGACACCGGGGAGCTGTTTTTT
>.|.|TRBV5-4|TRBJ1-4
CASSLSRQYGNEKLFF
TGTGCCAGCAGCCTTTCGCGACAGTATGGTAATGAAAAACTGTTTTTT
>.|.|TRBV18|TRBJ2-7
CASSWARDISYEQYF
TGTGCCAGCTCCTGGGCCCGGGACATTTCCTACGAGCAGTACTTC
>.|.|TRBV15|TRBJ1-2
CATSRPGDRNRGYTF
TGTGCCACCAGCAGACCCGGAGACAGAAATCGCGGCTACACCTTC
>TRBD1|.|TRBV11-2|TRBJ1-3
CASSLRGQGHGNTIYF
TGTGCCAGCAGCTTAAGGGGACAGGGGCATGGAAACACCATATATTTT
>TRBD2|once|TRBV19|TRBJ2-2
CASSPSGGAGGELFF
TGTGCCAGTAGCCCGAGCGGGGGGGCGGGCGGGGAGCTGTTTTTT
>.|.|TRBV9|TRBJ1-1
CASSVEGVTEAFF
TGTGCCAGCAGCGTAGAGGGAGTCACTGAAGCTTTCTTT
>TRBD1|once|TRBV4-3|TRBJ1-1
CASSQARGTEAFF
TGCGCCAGCAGCCAAGCCAGGGGGACTGAAGCTTTCTTT
>TRBD2|.|TRBV29-1|TRBJ2-3
CSVRGLAGSTDTQYF
TGCAGCGTTCGCGGTCTAGCGGGTAGCACAGATACGCAGTATTTT
>.|.|TRBV10-3|TRBJ2-6
CAISVAGPSSGANVLTF
TGTGCCATCAGTGTGGCAGGGCCTTCCTCTGGGGCCAACGTCCTGACTTTC
>TRBD1|.|TRBV19|TRBJ2-5
CASTPAGGGETQYF
TGTGCCAGTACCCCCGCAGGGGGCGGAGAGACCCAGTACTTC
>.|.|TRBV7-2|TRBJ1-2
CASSPREGAGYYGYTF
TGTGCCAGCAGCCCTCGAGAGGGCGCGGGGTACTATGGCTACACCTTC
>TRBD1|.|TRBV19|TRBJ2-6
CASSLTGSGANVLTF
TGTGCCAGTAGTCTGACAGGGTCTGGGGCCAACGTCCTGACTTTC
>.|once|TRBV6-5|TRBJ2-1
CASSYRTTHDEQFF
TGTGCCAGCAGTTACCGAACTACCCACGATGAGCAGTTCTTC
>.|few|TRBV5-6|TRBJ1-1
CASSDGGKMNTEAFF
TGTGCCAGCAGCGATGGGGGGAAAATGAACACTGAAGCTTTCTTT
>.|.|TRBV27|TRBJ1-4
CASSPRGGSAGEKLFF
TGTGCCAGCAGTCCAAGGGGGGGGTCTGCGGGTGAAAAACTGTTTTTT
>.|.|TRBV18|TRBJ1-2
CASSPSQGTYITGGYTF
TGTGCCAGCTCACCATCGCAGGGGACCTATATTACGGGGGGCTACACCTTC
>.|.|TRBV6-5|TRBJ1-5
CASSQYSNQPQHF
TGTGCCAGCAGTCAGTATAGCAATCAGCCCCAGCATTTT